Included here is one T cell receptor (beta chain) sequence, with context. The specificity of this receptor is unknown. Per-nucleotide qualities are absent, and no much larger clonotype sits a single base away. These data are taken from a study of cytomegalovirus exposure and HLA in healthy donors (dated by TCRdb to 2015 to 2018). Regarding the study in general: In an earlier analysis of some 610 of the donors, around 290 Gb of sequence data and 117 million unique TCR beta sequences from 180 million or so T cells were reported. Approximately 310 gigabases of sequencing data and around 87 million unique TCR sequences were included in an early release covering several hundred HLA-typed donors. Of the 300 to 500 genotyped donors, approximately 80% were placed in the genetic ancestry cluster associated with self-reported Caucasian donors. The study aimed to test whether signatures of past pathogen exposure could be identified by cataloging public T cell receptors. Using immunosequencing, the study profiled T cell repertoires from 666 subjects and related those repertoires to cytomegalovirus serostatus. A separate validation cohort of roughly 120 different subjects was used in addition to the approximately 670-subject first cohort. High-throughput TCR immunosequencing, statistical association of individual TCRs with disease status, and machine learning were combined to predict cytomegalovirus infection status. In a later analysis, previously published TCR beta repertoires from about 670 donors were re-analyzed and high-resolution HLA genotyping was added so that TCR occurrence patterns could be studied. Rather than drawing on any new phenotypic data, the later analysis identified candidate immune exposures from TCR beta sequences and the way those sequences occurred across donors. To decide whether each TCR beta V gene segment behaved as functional or pseudogenic, an earlier analysis of approximately 620 of the donors relied on high-throughput TCR beta sequencing. Donor age, sex, ethnicity and CMV serostatus were compiled together with the repertoire data. A later genetic analysis used genome-wide SNP genotypes for about 65% of the 666 donors, treating that subset as a discovery cohort. Every discovery cohort repertoire had been produced on one sequencing platform. HLA typing covered class I and class II loci at four-digit resolution. The number of typed donors differed by locus: about 620-630 for A, B, C, DRB1 and DQB1; approximately 520 for DQA1; 606 for DPA1; and about 470 for DPB1. Roughly five DR-DQ haplotypes were handled as single units for association and clustering because linkage in the cohort was strong. Among around 400 genotyped donors of the cohort, an average of around 240,000 unique TCR beta nucleotide sequences were sequenced per donor, roughly 20% of them non-productive.

V is shortened by 1 base, J by 3 bases, and the region joining them spans 7 bases. The CDR1 and CDR2 encoded by the germline V gene are SGHRS and YFSETQ. Counted from cysteine to phenylalanine, this CDR3 has 14 amino acids. Of the read, only the CDR3 DNA is kept; its 42 bases are in frame from base 1. Summary of the overall study and its limitations: Correlated functional status among segregating V segments might be attributable to linkage disequilibrium, but an unknown experimental factor could not be ruled out. Only TCR beta chains were sequenced in this cohort, and the absence of alpha or paired-chain data limited detectable features. HLA typing was unavailable for some donors at each locus, so association tests used only the typed subset. A later analysis found that most CMV-associated TCR beta chains appeared HLA-restricted, with HLA associations seemingly driven largely by CMV exposure. In a later analysis, HLA-associated TCR beta chains were found to be more clonally expanded and to have lower generation probabilities than equally common non-associated chains. A further reported finding was that TCR beta sequences accurately predicted the HLA-A and HLA-B alleles for most subjects in the first cohort. Broadly in line with IMGT annotations, most TCR beta V segments showed up in productive rearrangements about 87% or about 30% of the time in an earlier analysis of a few hundred of the donors. Presence/absence analyses assumed roughly uniform sequencing depth across donors, an assumption that may not hold. According to a later analysis, parvovirus B19, influenza, CMV and Epstein-Barr virus appeared linked to several top co-occurrence clusters. A group of highly shared sequence variants was considered likely to be a technical artifact of the sequencing pipeline. In vitro tests confirmed that a few of the cytomegalovirus-associated TCR beta chains recognize cytomegalovirus antigens. In a later analysis, the rate of TCR association differed among HLA loci, with DRB1 alleles having the most associated TCRs and HLA-C alleles having the fewest. The 87-base-pair reads could not distinguish some IMGT-functional V segments, including TRBV6-2 and TRBV6-3, so those segments were excluded. In a later analysis, some 17,000 TCR beta sequences were associated with specific HLA alleles at a false discovery rate of 0.05. Across donors, most TCR sequences were observed very rarely, whereas some public TCRs were present in many individuals. The study listed approximately 160 TCR beta chains as associated with cytomegalovirus. Cytomegalovirus status was reported to be diagnosed by the classifier with high specificity and sensitivity in both the original and validation cohorts. When HLA alleles, especially DR and DQ, strongly co-occurred, TCR associations were difficult to assign to individual alleles. The authors suggested that the approach could potentially be extended to other disease states and immunological phenotypes. In a later genetic analysis, fewer N-insertions in productive TCRs were reported among donors in an Asian-associated ancestry cluster than the approximately 710-donor mean. In a later genetic analysis, a missense DCLRE1C variant was associated with V-gene and J-gene trimming of TCR beta chains, and the association was replicated in an independent cohort. About 17 rarely observed V segments, including chromosome 9 orphons, were excluded from the earlier analysis of approximately 600 of the donors because counts were too low. CMV serostatus was the only immune exposure information available for the cohort.

Libraries were constructed by the immunoSEQ multiplex PCR assay. For the multiplex PCR, a mixture combining 60 forward primers for TCR Vbeta segments and 13 reverse primers for TCR Jbeta segments was used. A multiplex PCR assay on genomic DNA amplified the CDR3 region of rearranged TCR beta genes. Amplified TCR beta libraries were sequenced as 87-base-pair reads on the Illumina HiSeq System. Per the original workflow: In a later analysis, 70 million to 95 million unique TCR beta chains were counted across the approximately 640 repertoires, and roughly 9.9 million of these chains were shared by at least two donors. Raw reads were error-corrected and collapsed into unique sequences by a nearest-neighbor algorithm in which closely related sequences were merged to remove PCR and sequencing errors. CDR3 sequences were aligned to IMGT reference sequences to assign V, D and J gene segments. For a sequence to be retained, a match of at least six nucleotides to both a V gene segment and a J gene segment was required. A rearrangement was called productive if the CDR3 had no stop codons and remained in frame with V and J, and every other rearrangement was called non-productive. CDR3 was defined by IMGT convention, running from the second conserved V-encoded cysteine to the conserved J-encoded phenylalanine. The earlier analysis of roughly 590 of the donors excluded any sequence lacking an unambiguous match to a single V gene segment. In an earlier analysis of more than 500 of the donors, a V segment was called functional when productive rearrangements were above 56.7%, and segregating when the standard deviation between donors exceeded 5%. To diagnose cytomegalovirus status from the catalog of TCR beta chain sequences, a statistical classification framework was built. A later analysis assigned V and J genes by comparing TCR nucleotide sequences with IMGT/GENE-DB human TR gene sequences. A later analysis assigned CDR3 sequences and most-parsimonious VDJ recombination scenarios with the TCRdist pipeline. A later analysis defined each TCR beta chain by its CDR3 amino acid sequence plus V-gene family, and excluded reads lacking a unique V-gene family. As a way to deal with suspected cross-contamination and a sequencing artifact, a later analysis dropped roughly 620 nucleotide sequences that were highly shared and had low generation probability. In a later analysis, a clonal expansion index was calculated for each public chain from normalized within-repertoire ranks of inferred template counts. A later analysis computed generation probabilities with a VDJ recombination model fitted to out-of-frame rearrangements, and checked the results against IGoR. In a later analysis, TCR-TCR, TCR-HLA and TCR-CMV co-occurrence was scored with hypergeometric tests, and a repertoire-size bias correction was applied to TCR pairs. In a later analysis, false discovery rates were estimated by permuting HLA or CMV assignments 20 times. A later analysis grouped co-occurring TCRs with DBSCAN, adding TCRdist sequence similarity when clustering within HLA-allele-positive subsets. Co-occurrence clustering excluded repertoires with fewer than 30,000 or more than 120,000 public chains, plus five with anomalous nucleotide sharing. In its TCRdb copy, this immuneACCESS table keeps in-frame sequences only and misses some clones. Where compared with another copy, unresolved V genes explain less than half of these, and the others have no known cause. V and J calls and clone size are those listed in that table; D and trimming were worked out from the DNA. The sample table records roughly 110,000 clones; over 60% of these occur just once. 2.2% of the sample lies in the top ten.

The cohort comprised some 730 healthy bone marrow donors. All cohort members were sampled while nominally healthy, although unrecorded immune exposures were likely present. The donor tested CMV seronegative and was one of the 352 seronegative cohort members. A peripheral blood sample was provided by each donor, and peripheral blood mononuclear cells were used for TCR beta sequencing. The Qiagen DNeasy Blood Extraction Kit was used to extract genomic DNA from the blood cell samples. Recombination joined TRBV5-1 with TRBJ2-2, with the D gene uncertain. The sequence derives from a woman between 25 and 40 years old in good health and CMV-seronegative. The source material was PBMCs. The CDR3 has the sequence CASSLKVDTGELFF. The sequenced DNA: TGCGCCAGCAGCTTGAAAGTAGACACCGGGGAGCTGTTTTTT.